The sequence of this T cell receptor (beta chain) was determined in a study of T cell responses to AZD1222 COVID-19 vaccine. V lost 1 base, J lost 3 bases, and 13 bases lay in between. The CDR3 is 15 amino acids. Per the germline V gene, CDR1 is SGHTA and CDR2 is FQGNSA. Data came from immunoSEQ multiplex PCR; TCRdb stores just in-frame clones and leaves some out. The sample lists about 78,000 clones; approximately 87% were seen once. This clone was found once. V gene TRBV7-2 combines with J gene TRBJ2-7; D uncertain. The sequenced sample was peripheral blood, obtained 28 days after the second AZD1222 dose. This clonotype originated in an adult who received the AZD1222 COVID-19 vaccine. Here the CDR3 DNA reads TGTGCCAGCAGCTTAGACAAAACACCCGTCTACGAGCAGTACTTC. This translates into CASSLDKTPVYEQYF.